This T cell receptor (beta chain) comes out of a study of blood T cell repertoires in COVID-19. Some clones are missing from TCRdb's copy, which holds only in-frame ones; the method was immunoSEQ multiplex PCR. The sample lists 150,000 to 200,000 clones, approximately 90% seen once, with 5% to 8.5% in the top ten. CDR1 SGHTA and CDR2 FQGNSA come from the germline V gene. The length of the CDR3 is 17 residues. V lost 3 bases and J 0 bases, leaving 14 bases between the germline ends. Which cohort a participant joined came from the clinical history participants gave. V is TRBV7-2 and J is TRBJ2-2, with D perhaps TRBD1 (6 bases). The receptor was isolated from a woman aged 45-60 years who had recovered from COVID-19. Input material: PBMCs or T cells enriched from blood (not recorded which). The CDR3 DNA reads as TGTGCCAGCAGCTTCAACACCAGGGGTACGAACACCGGGGAGCTGTTTTTT. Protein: CASSFNTRGTNTGELFF.